Below, one T cell receptor (beta chain) is given with its context. The antigen is not known. TCR beta libraries were prepared from cDNA with unique molecular identifiers. Out of roughly 0.85 to 10 million T cells, 480,000 or so cDNA molecules were generated. TCRdb used MiXCR to reprocess the PCR reads, holding one entry per CDR3 protein. The sample gives about 540,000 distinct CDR3 sequences, roughly 34% of which show up once; around 5.9% is in the top ten. This entry belongs to a study of post-analysis software for immune sequencing data. Regarding the study as a whole: The study found significantly lower normalized Chao1 diversity in multiple sclerosis patients than in controls. About five TRBV segments, including TRBV5-6, TRBV5-1 and TRBV20-1, were more frequent in patients than controls. Strong co-clustering by F measure linked samples that shared a preparation batch.

Trimming took 2 bases from V and 6 from J, leaving 7 bases between them. Looked up from germline, CDR1 is SGHTA and CDR2 is FQGNSA. This CDR3 is 12 amino acids long. The sequence was obtained from a girl aged 2 to 17 with multiple sclerosis. The J gene is TRBJ1-1, the V gene TRBV7-2, with D perhaps TRBD1 (5 bases). The material sequenced was blood. The CDR3 DNA is TGTGCCAGCAGCTTACGGGGCTCTGAAGCTTTCTTT. It specifies CASSLRGSEAFF.